The entry that follows covers one TCR beta chain sequence. This record comes from a study of blood T cell repertoires in COVID-19. Method: immunoSEQ multiplex PCR; TCRdb's copy keeps in-frame clones and lacks some. The sample holds fewer than 200,000 clones, 70% to 90% seen once. Losses at the gene ends were 6 bases for V and 5 bases for J; bases not matched to a gene: 6. Germline V lookup: CDR1 MDHEN, CDR2 SYDVKM. The CDR3 contains 15 residues. Sample: peripheral blood. This chain joins TRBV28 and TRBJ2-2; TRBD2 matches at 10 bases. The TCR originated in a woman in her forties or fifties with COVID-19, enrolled during active disease. DNA of the CDR3: TGTGCCAGCAGGGTTAGCGGGGGGCGGACCGGGGAGCTGTTTTTT. Translation gives CASRVSGGRTGELFF.